Below, 24 T cell receptor beta chains from the same sample are listed, as sequenced in a study of type 1 regulatory T cells. The antigens for these receptors are not known. A single record per CDR3 protein comes from TCRdb applying MiXCR to the reads. This table holds fewer than 30,000 distinct CDR3 sequences, approximately 77% found once. Material: cultured T cells, either the whole culture or a sorted T cell fraction (not recorded which). Subset here: Tr1-enriched cell product generated in vitro against host alloantigens. These receptors were taken from a human donor in good health.

This chain connects TRBV15 to TRBJ2-6; 11 bases are a match to TRBD1. Germline-derived CDR1 and CDR2 are LNHNV and YYDKDF (reference sequence). Trimming took 3 bases from V and 2 from J; bases not matched to a gene: 3. This CDR3 is 17 amino acids long. CDR3 in DNA: TGTGCCACCAGCAGCCTGGACAGGGGGCCTGGGGCCAACGTCCTGACTTTC. Translated, it gives CATSSLDRGPGANVLTF.

This clonotype has only a few counts. The chain employs TRBV18 and TRBJ2-3, with no clear D. Trimming took 1 base from V and 2 from J, leaving 4 bases between them. The CDR3 extends over 13 amino acids. Germline V lookup: CDR1 KGHSH, CDR2 LQKENI. The chain's CDR3 is CASSPRLTDTQYF. The CDR3 region has the DNA TGTGCCAGCTCACCACGCCTCACAGATACGCAGTATTTT.

The rearrangement uses TRBV11-3 and TRBJ2-5; D gene uncertain. The CDR3 extends over 11 amino acids. Between the trimmed V and J ends, which lost 5 bases and 0 bases, there was a span of 1 base. Germline V gene lookup returns CDR1 SGHNT and CDR2 YENEEA. The CDR3 sequence: CASSHQETQYF. The CDR3 DNA is TGTGCCAGCAGCCACCAAGAGACCCAGTACTTC.

In its sample, this clonotype was seen once. The gene calls are TRBV12-3 or TRBV12-4 and TRBJ1-3, with D possibly matching TRBD1 (5 bases). The CDR3 spans 15 residues. The V end was cut by 7 bases, the J end by 4 bases, with 17 bases between. The CDR3 sequence: CASTTRASLGNTIYF. The CDR3 DNA reads TGTGCCAGCACTACCAGGGCATCGCTCGGAAACACCATATATTTT.

The CDR3 sequence: CAISERRDGGEKLFF. The CDR3 coding sequence is TGTGCCATCAGTGAGCGGAGGGACGGGGGTGAAAAACTGTTTTTT. The J gene is TRBJ1-4, the V gene TRBV10-3; tentative D call: TRBD1 (5 bases). V was shortened by 2 bases and J by 7 bases, with 14 bases between the two germline ends. Germline V lookup: CDR1 ENHRY, CDR2 SYGVKD. The CDR3 is made up of 15 amino acids.

This clonotype was found once. The J gene is TRBJ2-1, the V gene TRBV7-3; TRBD1 agrees at 7 bases. This CDR3 contains 14 residues. Unmatched junction bases numbered 9, after V lost 6 bases and J lost 7 bases. Per germline, CDR1 SGHTA and CDR2 FQGTGA. The CDR3 nucleotides are TGTGCCAGCAGTCTTAACCGGGACAGTAATGAGCAGTTCTTC. Protein sequence: CASSLNRDSNEQFF. The variable domain in full, with the rest retrieved from reference TRBV7-3 and TRBJ2-1, is GAGVSQTPSNKVTEKGKYVELRCDPISGHTALYWYRQSLGQGPEFLIYFQGTGAADDSGLPNDRFFAVRPEGSVSTLKIQRTERGDSAVYLCASSLNRDSNEQFFGPGTRLTVL.

The chain combines TRBV25-1 with TRBJ1-2; D unclear. Germline values: CDR1 MGHDK, CDR2 SYGVNS. V lost 1 base to trimming and J lost 6 bases, with 18 bases between them. The CDR3 runs 16 residues. The CDR3 loop reads CASSESVTDLWDGYTF. CDR3 coding DNA: TGTGCCAGCAGTGAATCTGTGACTGACCTATGGGATGGCTACACCTTC.

About this clonotype: A junction boundary mismatches the germline segment, possibly from a read error. Here the CDR3 reads CASKADRFDTQYF. The DNA of the CDR3 is TGTGCAAGCAAGGCCGACAGGTTTGATACGCAGTATTTT. This chain uses TRBV11-3 with TRBJ2-3; D may be TRBD1 (6 bases). The V gene's germline CDR1 is SGHNT and CDR2 YENEEA. CDR3 length: 13 amino acids. Supplemented by reference TRBV11-3 and TRBJ2-3, the full variable domain reads EAGVVQSPRYKIIEKKQPVAFWCNPISGHNTLYWYLQNLGQGPELLIRYENEEAVDDSQLPKDRFSAERLKGVDSTLKIQPAELGDSAVYLCASKADRFDTQYFGPGTRLTVL.

This clonotype has more than one count but fewer than ten. The V call is TRBV5-1, the J call TRBJ2-2, with 7 bases identical to TRBD2. From germline, CDR1 is SGHRS and CDR2 YFSETQ. CDR3 length equals 15 residues. V was pared by 4 bases and J by 2 bases, with 5 bases of the junction left unmatched. The CDR3, as DNA: TGCGCCAGCAGCCGCGGGGGACCAAACACCGGGGAGCTGTTTTTT. Translation gives CASSRGGPNTGELFF.

V usage is TRBV14 and J usage is TRBJ1-1; unclear D gene. CDR1 is SGHDN and CDR2 is FVKESK in the germline V gene. Trimming cost V 4 bases and J 2 bases, with 11 bases left between them. The CDR3 spans 14 residues. The CDR3 nucleotides are TGTGCCAGCAGCCCCCTCTGGGGAAACACTGAAGCTTTCTTT. Translated: CASSPLWGNTEAFF. The variable domain in full, completed from reference TRBV14 and TRBJ1-1, reads EAGVTQFPSHSVIEKGQTVTLRCDPISGHDNLYWYRRVMGKEIKFLLHFVKESKQDESGMPNNRFLAERTGGTYSTLKVQPAELEDSGVYFCASSPLWGNTEAFFGQGTRLTVV.

This chain uses TRBV6-1 with TRBJ1-2; D gene unclear. The V end was cut by 4 bases, the J end by 4 bases, with 16 bases between. Germline assignment: CDR1 MNHNS and CDR2 SASEGT. The CDR3 has 15 amino acids. CDR3 amino acids: CASSGGRVVGYGYTF. CDR3 bases: TGTGCCAGCAGTGGGGGTAGGGTAGTCGGCTATGGCTACACCTTC.

The chain is built from TRBV20-1 and TRBJ1-2; D uncertain. The CDR3 runs 14 residues. Trimming took off 3 bases at V and 4 bases at J, with 15 bases between the two ends. Germline V CDR1 and CDR2: DFQATT, SNEGSKA (reference sequence). The CDR3 coding sequence is TGCAGTGCTAGTGTGTCGTCGGTTGGCTATGGCTACACCTTC. Its translation is CSASVSSVGYGYTF.

The chain carries TRBV18 and TRBJ1-1; 7 nucleotides align to TRBD1. This CDR3 spans 16 amino acids. Germline-derived CDR1 and CDR2 are KGHSH and LQKENI. The V gene end was trimmed by 4 bases and the J gene end by 2 bases; junction bases not matched to a gene: 10. The CDR3 bases are TGTGCCAGCTCACGACTCCCGGGACAGAGTAACACTGAAGCTTTCTTT. Translation gives CASSRLPGQSNTEAFF.

The chain uses TRBV10-3 and TRBJ1-1; perhaps TRBD1 as D (5 bases). V was trimmed by 3 bases and J by 10 bases, leaving 21 bases between them. The CDR3 is 15 amino acids. Germline V lookup: CDR1 ENHRY, CDR2 SYGVKD. CDR3 amino acids: CAISDYRMVQLRAFF. The CDR3 nucleotides read TGTGCCATCAGTGACTACAGGATGGTTCAGCTTCGAGCTTTCTTT.

J is TRBJ1-5 and V is TRBV18; 10 nucleotides line up with TRBD1. Unmatched junction bases numbered 3, after V lost 4 bases and J lost 6 bases. Looked up from germline, CDR1 is KGHSH and CDR2 is LQKENI. The CDR3 consists of 14 residues. The CDR3 sequence: CASSLGQGVQPQHF. CDR3 in DNA: TGTGCCAGCTCACTTGGACAGGGGGTTCAGCCCCAGCATTTT. Drawing the rest from reference TRBV18 and TRBJ1-5, the complete variable domain is NAGVMQNPRHLVRRRGQEARLRCSPMKGHSHVYWYRQLPEEGLKFMVYLQKENIIDESGMPKERFSAEFPKEGPSILRIQQVVRGDSAAYFCASSLGQGVQPQHFGDGTRLSIL.

The genes are TRBV20-1 and TRBJ1-1, with a possible D match to TRBD1 (6 bases). This CDR3 has 15 residues. Trimming removed 5 bases at V and 1 base at J, with 17 bases between. Germline-derived CDR1 and CDR2 are DFQATT and SNEGSKA (reference sequence). CDR3 protein: CSASQTGTPNTEAFF. CDR3 sequence (DNA): TGCAGTGCTTCTCAGACAGGTACTCCGAACACTGAAGCTTTCTTT.

This clonotype was seen once. The chain recombines TRBV2 with TRBJ2-1; D perhaps matches TRBD1 (8 bases). Germline loops: CDR1 SNHLY, CDR2 FYNNEI. Trimming shortened V by 4 bases and J by 8 bases, and 15 bases separated the two germline ends. This CDR3 spans 14 amino acids. The CDR3 loop is CASSAQGAGDEQFF. Written as DNA, the CDR3 is TGTGCCAGCAGTGCCCAGGGGGCGGGAGATGAGCAGTTCTTC.

The chain joins TRBV7-9 to TRBJ2-1; 9 bases agree with TRBD2. The length of the CDR3 is 16 residues. After removal of 7 bases from V and 3 bases from J, the junction contained 10 bases not matched to a gene. CDR1 is SEHNR, CDR2 FQNEAQ, per germline (reference sequence). The CDR3 protein is CASTSQGTSSYNEQFF. DNA of the CDR3: TGTGCCAGCACCTCCCAAGGGACTAGCAGCTACAATGAGCAGTTCTTC.

This sequence joins TRBV7-9 and TRBJ2-3; D tentatively reads TRBD1 or TRBD2 (5 bases each). V was shortened by 5 bases and J by 0 bases, with 15 bases between the two germline ends. Germline V gives CDR1 SEHNR, CDR2 FQNEAQ (reference sequence). This CDR3 has 16 amino acids. CDR3 protein: CASSPLRGSSTDTQYF. The CDR3 DNA is TGTGCCAGCAGCCCGCTGAGGGGTTCTAGCACAGATACGCAGTATTTT.

The rearrangement links TRBV12-3 or TRBV12-4 to TRBJ2-7; D is uncertain. The CDR3 totals 14 residues. Trimming left V 1 base short and J 6 bases short, with 13 bases between. CDR3 DNA sequence: TGTGCCAGCAGTTTAGGGTCGGATAAAGGCGAGCAGTACTTC. Translated, it gives CASSLGSDKGEQYF.

This clonotype is a singleton in its sample. The chain recombines TRBV20-1 with TRBJ1-2, with D possibly matching TRBD1 (6 bases). From germline, CDR1 is DFQATT and CDR2 SNEGSKA (reference sequence). The CDR3 is 12 residues long. V was clipped by 5 bases and J by 8 bases, with 15 bases between them. CDR3: CSAGSRGQGYTF. In DNA form, the CDR3 reads TGCAGTGCTGGTTCCAGGGGCCAAGGCTACACCTTC.

This clonotype was detected a few times. This rearrangement joins TRBV4-2 to TRBJ2-3, with 8 bases aligning to TRBD2. V gave up 1 base and J gave up 2 bases; unmatched junction bases: 14. The germline CDR1 and CDR2 sequences are LGHNA and YNFKEQ. This CDR3 is 19 amino acids long. The CDR3 reads CASSQVGIAGSLYTDTQYF. The CDR3 DNA follows: TGTGCCAGCAGCCAAGTAGGAATAGCGGGGAGCCTCTACACAGATACGCAGTATTTT.

This chain links TRBV9 with TRBJ1-6, with 11 bases that match TRBD1. The CDR3 length is 15 residues. V lost 0 bases to trimming and J lost 9 bases; unmatched junction nucleotides: 2. Germline-derived CDR1 and CDR2 are SGDLS and YYNGEE. CDR3 residues: CASSVGTGGGSPLHF. CDR3 in DNA: TGTGCCAGCAGCGTAGGGACAGGGGGCGGTTCACCCCTCCACTTT. Based on the CDR3 plus reference TRBV9 and TRBJ1-6, the full variable domain is DSGVTQTPKHLITATGQRVTLRCSPRSGDLSVYWYQQSLDQGLQFLIQYYNGEERAKGNILERFSAQQFPDLHSELNLSSLELGDSALYFCASSVGTGGGSPLHFGNGTRLTVT.

This chain joins TRBV7-2 and TRBJ2-3, with D possibly TRBD1 on 7 matching bases. CDR1 SGHTA and CDR2 FQGNSA come from the germline V gene. V lost 5 bases and J 1 base, leaving 22 bases between the germline ends. This CDR3 is 18 amino acids long. CDR3 amino acids: CASSPDWTAGTGTDTQYF. The CDR3, as DNA: TGTGCCAGCAGCCCGGACTGGACGGCGGGGACAGGCACAGATACGCAGTATTTT. Combining the CDR3 with reference TRBV7-2 and TRBJ2-3 gives the whole variable domain GAGVSQSPSNKVTEKGKDVELRCDPISGHTALYWYRQSLGQGLEFLIYFQGNSAPDKSGLPSDRFSAERTGGSVSTLTIQRTQQEDSAVYLCASSPDWTAGTGTDTQYFGPGTRLTVL.